The 15 T cell receptor beta chains reported below all come from one sample, sequenced in a study of graft-versus-host responses after intestinal transplantation (dated by TCRdb to the early 2020s). The library was built by means of the immunoSEQ multiplex PCR assay. TCRdb retrieved this table from immuneACCESS and kept in-frame rearrangements only. Not all clones are present; in checked studies, unresolved V genes account for under half, and no reason is known for the remainder. Recorded for this sample are some 140,000 clones; around nine tenths of them occurred a single time. Roughly 0.15% of the sample comes from the top ten. The time point label corresponds to: cells obtained before transplantation from donor or recipient. Their cognate antigens are unknown. Sequenced material: unstimulated CD4+ T cells sorted from spleen or lymph node cells, taken before intestinal transplant. These receptors were collected from a human donor who received an intestinal transplant.

V and J are TRBV5-1 and TRBJ2-3; 12 nucleotides agree with TRBD2. Germline assignment: CDR1 SGHRS and CDR2 YFSETQ. The J segment lost 2 bases and the V segment lost 2 bases, leaving 6 bases of the junction unmatched. This CDR3 has 17 amino acids. As DNA, the CDR3 is TGCGCCAGCAGCTTACGACTAGCGGGGGTGAACACAGATACGCAGTATTTT. Its translation is CASSLRLAGVNTDTQYF.

The rearrangement uses TRBV2 and TRBJ1-5, with TRBD1 matching over 8 bases. CDR1 and CDR2 from the germline V gene are SNHLY and FYNNEI. V trimming: 4 bases; J trimming: 7 bases; junction bases outside the gene matches: 15. CDR3 size: 17 residues. The CDR3 loop is CASSGFIGQGINQPQHF. The DNA for the CDR3 is TGTGCCAGCAGTGGATTTATTGGACAGGGTATAAACCAGCCCCAGCATTTT.

The V and J genes are TRBV19 and TRBJ2-3; no clear D gene. V was cut by 3 bases and J by 0 bases, with 16 bases left in between. The CDR3 is 17 amino acids. Germline assignment: CDR1 LNHDA and CDR2 SQIVND (reference sequence). CDR3 in amino acids: CASSIGYGSASTDTQYF. The DNA of the CDR3 is TGTGCCAGTAGTATTGGTTACGGGTCAGCTAGCACAGATACGCAGTATTTT.

The V gene is TRBV6-1, the J gene TRBJ2-1, with 9 bases identical to TRBD2. The CDR3 covers 15 residues. The J segment lost 6 bases and the V segment lost 1 base, leaving 4 bases of the junction unmatched. Germline assignment: CDR1 MNHNS and CDR2 SASEGT. The CDR3 DNA is TGTGCCAGCAGTGAAGACGGCGGGGGGGCCAATGAGCAGTTCTTC. Encoded protein: CASSEDGGGANEQFF.

The chain recombines TRBV27 with TRBJ2-7; a weak D match, TRBD2 (5 bases). The CDR3 covers 15 residues. Germline CDR1 and CDR2: MNHEY and SMNVEV (reference sequence). Trimming stripped 4 bases from V and 3 bases from J, with 16 bases between. This chain's CDR3 is CASSSEALADYEQYF. CDR3 DNA: TGTGCCAGCAGTTCGGAGGCCCTAGCAGACTACGAGCAGTACTTC.

This chain connects TRBV6-1 to TRBJ1-1; no firm D call. This CDR3 spans 13 amino acids. Trimming cost V 6 bases and J 0 bases, with 8 bases left between them. The germline CDR1 and CDR2 sequences are MNHNS and SASEGT. This CDR3 reads CASSGRMNTEAFF. The CDR3 nucleotides read TGTGCCAGCAGCGGGAGGATGAACACTGAAGCTTTCTTT.

The V gene is TRBV11-3, the J gene TRBJ2-1, with D possibly TRBD1 on 6 matching bases. The ends were cut back, 1 base at V and 12 bases at J, with 19 bases in the middle. Germline V gives CDR1 SGHNT, CDR2 YENEEA. The CDR3 loop spans 15 amino acids. In nucleotides, the CDR3 is TGTGCCAGCAGCTTAGGGGCAGGGGCTCAGGCGGGGCAGTTCTTC. This encodes CASSLGAGAQAGQFF.

V gene TRBV5-1 combines with J gene TRBJ2-5, with 8 positions matching TRBD1. The end of the DNA aligns better with TRBJ2-7, so the J call may be wrong. This CDR3 spans 15 amino acids. Per the germline V gene, CDR1 is SGHRS and CDR2 is YFSETQ. CDR3 DNA: TGCGCCAGCAGCACGCGACAGGGGTCGTCCTACGAGCAGTACTTC. Protein: CASSTRQGSSYEQYF.

The chain combines TRBV6-5 with TRBJ1-6, with a weak D call TRBD1 (6 bases). This CDR3 has 15 amino acids. Trimming pared 6 bases from V and 7 bases from J, leaving 16 bases between. Germline V gives CDR1 MNHEY, CDR2 SVGAGI. The CDR3 loop is CASRMGGTPNSPLHF. The CDR3 DNA reads as TGTGCCAGCAGAATGGGTGGGACACCAAATTCACCCCTCCACTTT.

This chain uses TRBV19 with TRBJ2-5; TRBD2 matches at 7 bases. This CDR3 has 15 amino acids. In germline, CDR1 is LNHDA, CDR2 SQIVND (reference sequence). With 7 bases clipped from V and 4 bases from J, the junction kept 12 bases outside the gene matches. CDR3 nucleotide sequence: TGTGCCAGTACCGCTCCGGGACTACTTGGAGAGACCCAGTACTTC. Encoded protein: CASTAPGLLGETQYF.

This clone has more than one count but fewer than ten. The chain recombines TRBV1 with TRBJ2-3; the table assigns TRBD2, which was not confirmed against the DNA. TRBV1 is a pseudogene. The CDR3 is 15 residues long. The CDR3: CTSSQCSPRADTQYF. As DNA, the CDR3 is TGCACCAGCAGCCAATGCTCTCCACGGGCAGATACGCAGTATTTT.

This clone has only one observation. This rearrangement joins TRBV5-1 to TRBJ2-2; TRBD2 matches at 8 bases. The length of the CDR3 is 15 residues. Trimming cost V 7 bases and J 5 bases; bases outside gene matches: 10. In germline, CDR1 is SGHRS, CDR2 YFSETQ. This chain's CDR3 is CASGPGLDTTGELFF. For the CDR3, the DNA is TGCGCCAGCGGACCGGGACTAGATACAACCGGGGAGCTGTTTTTT.

The genes are TRBV4-1 and TRBJ2-3, with a weak D call TRBD2 (6 bases). V was cut by 1 base and J by 0 bases, with 17 bases left in between. Germline loops: CDR1 MGHRA, CDR2 YSYEKL. The CDR3 runs 18 residues. CDR3 in amino acids: CASSQGSSGGVSTDTQYF. The CDR3 DNA reads TGCGCCAGCAGCCAAGGAAGTAGTGGAGGGGTTAGCACAGATACGCAGTATTTT.

This rearrangement joins TRBV6-1 to TRBJ1-2; no clear D. V lost 4 bases to trimming and J lost 1 base, with 10 bases between them. The germline gives CDR1 MNHNS, CDR2 SASEGT. The CDR3 has 14 residues. Here the CDR3 DNA reads TGTGCCAGCAGTGCTACAAGGCTTAACTATGGCTACACCTTC. It translates to CASSATRLNYGYTF.

The chain employs TRBV20-1 and TRBJ2-5; D unresolved. The CDR3 sequence is 11 residues long. The V end was cut by 6 bases, the J end by 5 bases, with 10 bases between. Germline values: CDR1 DFQATT, CDR2 SNEGSKA (reference sequence). In DNA form, the CDR3 reads TGCAGTGCGGGAAGAGCGGAGACCCAGTACTTC. Its translation is CSAGRAETQYF.